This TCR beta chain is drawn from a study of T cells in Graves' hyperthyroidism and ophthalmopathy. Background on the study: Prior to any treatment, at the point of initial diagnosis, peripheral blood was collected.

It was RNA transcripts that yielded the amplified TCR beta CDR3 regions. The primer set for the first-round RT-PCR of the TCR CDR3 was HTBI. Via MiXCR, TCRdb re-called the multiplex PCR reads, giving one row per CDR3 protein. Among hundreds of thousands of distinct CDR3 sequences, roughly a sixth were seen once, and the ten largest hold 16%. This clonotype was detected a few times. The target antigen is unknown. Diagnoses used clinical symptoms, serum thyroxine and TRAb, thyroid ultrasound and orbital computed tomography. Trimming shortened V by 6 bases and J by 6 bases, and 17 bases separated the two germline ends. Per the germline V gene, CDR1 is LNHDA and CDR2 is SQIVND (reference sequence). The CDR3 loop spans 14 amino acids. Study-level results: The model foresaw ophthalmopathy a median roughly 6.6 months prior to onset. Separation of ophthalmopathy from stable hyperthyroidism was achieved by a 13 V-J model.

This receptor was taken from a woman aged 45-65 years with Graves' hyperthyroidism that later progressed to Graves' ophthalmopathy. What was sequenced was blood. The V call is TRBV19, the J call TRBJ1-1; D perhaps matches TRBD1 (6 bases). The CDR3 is CASSSDRRVAEAFF. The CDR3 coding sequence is TGTGCCAGTAGCTCCGACAGGAGAGTCGCTGAAGCTTTCTTT.